Listed below are T cell receptor beta chains from one sample, sequenced in a study of blood T cell repertoires in COVID-19. Profiling relied on immunoSEQ multiplex PCR, and the TCRdb table lists in-frame clones only, not all of them. Of 240,000 or so clones listed, roughly 89% are singletons. Sequenced sample: PBMCs or T cells enriched from blood (not recorded which). Receptor source: a man aged 35 to 55 who had recovered from COVID-19. Each CDR3 is given with its conserved first and last residue. A D gene is named only where the DNA matches it firmly. Rows may omit the clone size; those that give it use once, few, many or a size class.

v_gene	abundance	j_gene	d_gene	CDR3aa	CDR3nt
TRBV28	.	TRBJ1-5	.	CASGADMGNQPQHF	TGTGCCAGCGGGGCTGATATGGGCAATCAGCCCCAGCATTTT
TRBV15	.	TRBJ1-2	.	CATSRDPWRQNYGYTF	TGTGCCACCAGCAGAGACCCATGGCGGCAGAACTATGGCTACACCTTC
TRBV19	.	TRBJ1-5	.	CASSIGRAGNQPQHF	TGTGCCAGTAGTATAGGCAGGGCGGGCAATCAGCCCCAGCATTTT
TRBV7-2	once	TRBJ2-2	TRBD1	CASSLGTGGQGELFF	TGTGCCAGCAGCTTAGGGACAGGGGGCCAAGGGGAGCTGTTTTTT
TRBV7-2	.	TRBJ2-5	.	CASSHIHKEETQYF	TGTGCCAGCAGCCATATACACAAGGAGGAGACCCAGTACTTC
TRBV7-2	.	TRBJ1-2	.	CASSFPDRPVYGYTF	TGTGCCAGCAGCTTCCCTGATCGCCCGGTCTATGGCTACACCTTC
TRBV5-1	.	TRBJ2-1	.	CASGADEQFF	TGCGCCAGCGGCGCGGATGAGCAGTTCTTC
TRBV27	.	TRBJ1-6	TRBD1	CASSLDRGSPLHF	TGTGCCAGCAGTCTGGACAGGGGTTCACCCCTCCACTTT
TRBV5-4	once	TRBJ1-6	.	CASSPLEPGSPLHF	TGTGCCAGCAGCCCATTAGAGCCAGGATCACCCCTCCACTTT
TRBV7-2	few	TRBJ2-5	.	CASSFSTWETQYF	TGTGCCAGCAGCTTTAGTACTTGGGAGACCCAGTACTTC
TRBV19	.	TRBJ2-7	TRBD2	CASSTGLAGAEQYF	TGTGCCAGTAGTACGGGACTAGCGGGAGCCGAGCAGTACTTC
TRBV15	.	TRBJ2-7	.	CATRDRGFYEQYF	TGTGCCACCCGAGACAGAGGCTTCTACGAGCAGTACTTC
TRBV6-5	.	TRBJ1-1	.	CASSSWTANTEAFF	TGTGCCAGCAGCTCCTGGACAGCCAACACTGAAGCTTTCTTT
TRBV30	.	TRBJ2-3	.	CAWSGEFLSTDTQYF	TGTGCCTGGAGTGGCGAGTTTCTTAGCACAGATACGCAGTATTTT
TRBV24-1	few	TRBJ2-1	.	CATSDLGPTSYNEQFF	TGTGCCACCAGTGATTTGGGGCCTACCTCCTACAATGAGCAGTTCTTC
TRBV28	.	TRBJ2-1	TRBD1	CASAVEGAIFDEQFF	TGTGCCAGCGCGGTAGAGGGGGCTATTTTCGATGAGCAGTTCTTC
TRBV18	.	TRBJ2-1	TRBD1	CASTSGQGTNEQFF	TGTGCCAGCACATCGGGACAGGGTACGAATGAGCAGTTCTTC
TRBV3-1/TRBV3-2	.	TRBJ1-1	.	CASSQVMVGETEAFF	TGTGCCAGCAGCCAAGTGATGGTCGGGGAGACTGAAGCTTTCTTT
TRBV6-2/TRBV6-3	.	TRBJ2-1	TRBD2	CASSWLADVYNEQFF	TGTGCCAGCAGCTGGCTAGCGGATGTTTACAATGAGCAGTTCTTC
TRBV12-5	.	TRBJ2-2	TRBD1	CASGGQGGTGELFF	TGTGCTAGTGGAGGACAGGGGGGCACCGGGGAGCTGTTTTTT
TRBV27	.	TRBJ2-1	TRBD2	CASSLAGVPHEQFF	TGTGCCAGCAGTTTGGCGGGAGTCCCTCATGAGCAGTTCTTC
TRBV19	.	TRBJ2-2	.	CASSHPRRESINTGELFF	TGTGCCAGTAGTCACCCCCGGAGGGAGTCCATAAACACCGGGGAGCTGTTTTTT
TRBV5-1	once	TRBJ2-3	TRBD1	CASSYGTGGRAAQYF	TGCGCCAGCAGCTACGGGACAGGGGGCCGGGCAGCGCAGTATTTT
TRBV7-6	once	TRBJ1-4	TRBD1	CASSLKPETGNEKLFF	TGTGCCAGCAGCTTAAAACCTGAGACAGGGAATGAAAAACTGTTTTTT
TRBV3-1/TRBV3-2	.	TRBJ2-2	TRBD2	CASSQVTSHGELFF	TGTGCCAGCAGCCAAGTGACTAGCCACGGGGAGCTGTTTTTT
TRBV7-9	.	TRBJ1-4	.	CASSLDRATNEKLFF	TGTGCCAGCAGCTTAGACAGGGCAACTAATGAAAAACTGTTTTTT
TRBV14	.	TRBJ1-5	.	CASSQEGGPNQPQHF	TGTGCCAGCAGCCAAGAGGGAGGCCCCAATCAGCCCCAGCATTTT
TRBV7-2	.	TRBJ1-5	TRBD1	CASSGSGQGGNQPQHF	TGTGCCAGCAGCGGATCTGGACAGGGGGGTAATCAGCCCCAGCATTTT
TRBV6-5	.	TRBJ2-7	TRBD2	CASSYLAGGSYEQYF	TGTGCCAGCAGTTACTTGGCGGGAGGGTCCTACGAGCAGTACTTC
TRBV19	.	TRBJ1-5	.	CASSRGDQPQHF	TGTGCCAGTAGTAGGGGGGATCAGCCCCAGCATTTT
TRBV2	.	TRBJ1-4	.	CASRKQGIANEKLFF	TGTGCCAGCAGGAAGCAGGGGATCGCTAATGAAAAACTGTTTTTT
TRBV24-1	.	TRBJ1-2	TRBD1	CATSDSDRGGYTF	TGTGCCACCAGTGATTCTGACAGGGGAGGCTACACCTTC
TRBV5-1	.	TRBJ2-2	TRBD2	CASSIGLAGDGGELFF	TGCGCCAGCAGCATCGGACTAGCGGGAGATGGCGGGGAGCTGTTTTTT
TRBV25-1	.	TRBJ2-3	.	CASSEIDSRHTDTQYF	TGTGCCAGCAGTGAGATAGACAGTCGGCACACAGATACGCAGTATTTT
TRBV5-1	.	TRBJ2-3	.	CASSLDGSESTDTQYF	TGCGCCAGCAGCTTGGACGGGTCGGAGAGCACAGATACGCAGTATTTT
TRBV5-1	few	TRBJ1-1	.	CASSPNGGPWTEAFF	TGCGCCAGCAGCCCAAACGGGGGTCCGTGGACTGAAGCTTTCTTT
TRBV6-2/TRBV6-3	.	TRBJ1-3	.	CASSSRNSGNTIYF	TGTGCCAGCAGTTCCAGGAATTCTGGAAACACCATATATTTT
TRBV10-3	.	TRBJ1-5	.	CAISEAQSNQPQHF	TGTGCCATCAGTGAGGCACAGAGCAATCAGCCCCAGCATTTT
TRBV14	.	TRBJ2-5	.	CASSPIRGETQYF	TGTGCCAGCAGCCCTATAAGGGGAGAGACCCAGTACTTC
TRBV5-1	.	TRBJ2-1	TRBD1	CASSRGQNNEQFF	TGCGCCAGCAGCAGGGGACAGAACAATGAGCAGTTCTTC
TRBV18	.	TRBJ2-3	TRBD2	CASSPDTSGGHSSTDTQYF	TGTGCCAGCTCACCCGACACTAGCGGGGGGCATTCTAGCACAGATACGCAGTATTTT
TRBV12-5	.	TRBJ1-1	.	CASGSVRSAEAFF	TGTGCTAGTGGTTCGGTGAGGTCCGCTGAAGCTTTCTTT
TRBV27	.	TRBJ2-7	.	CASSLIARDEQYF	TGTGCCAGCAGTTTAATAGCCAGGGACGAGCAGTACTTC
TRBV11-2	once	TRBJ2-1	.	CASSPNGGGEVSYNEQFF	TGTGCCAGCAGCCCCAATGGTGGAGGTGAAGTCTCCTACAATGAGCAGTTCTTC
TRBV30	.	TRBJ2-3	TRBD2	CAWSAALAGLYTQYF	TGTGCCTGGAGTGCGGCACTAGCGGGGTTATATACGCAGTATTTT
TRBV11-3	.	TRBJ1-3	.	CASSWGQVLSGNTIYF	TGTGCCAGCAGCTGGGGGCAGGTGCTCTCTGGAAACACCATATATTTT